A selection of T cell receptor beta chains follows, all from one sample in a study of cytomegalovirus exposure and HLA in healthy donors. Data came from immunoSEQ multiplex PCR; TCRdb stores just in-frame clones and leaves some out. This table has fewer than 120,000 clones, roughly four fifths appearing once. The sample was PBMCs. The receptor set was obtained from a woman younger than 45 in good health and CMV-seronegative. CDR3s include the opening cysteine and the closing phenylalanine or tryptophan. The D gene is left open where the match is weak. Part of the rows lack a size; the others show once, few, many or a class for expanded clones.

TRBJ1-2,NA,NA,TRBV5-1,CASSLARGYGYTF,TGCGCCAGCAGCTTGGCCAGGGGTTATGGCTACACCTTC
TRBJ2-7,NA,TRBD1,TRBV28,CASSPAWDRGPQQYF,TGTGCCAGCAGCCCGGCCTGGGACAGGGGACCCCAGCAGTACTTC
TRBJ2-3,NA,TRBD2,TRBV7-2,CASKWGLANATQYF,TGTGCCAGCAAATGGGGACTAGCAAATGCTACGCAGTATTTT
TRBJ2-7,NA,NA,TRBV25-1,CASRGVTYEQYF,TGTGCCAGCAGGGGAGTTACTTACGAGCAGTACTTC
TRBJ2-5,once,TRBD2,TRBV10-1,CASRPGTSANQETQYF,TGCGCCAGCAGGCCCGGGACTAGCGCGAACCAAGAGACCCAGTACTTC
TRBJ2-5,few,TRBD2,TRBV7-9,CASSPRLAGTQETQYF,TGTGCCAGCAGCCCTAGACTAGCGGGAACCCAAGAGACCCAGTACTTC
TRBJ1-2,NA,NA,TRBV9,CASSVIQNYGYTF,TGTGCCAGCAGCGTAATACAGAACTATGGCTACACCTTC
TRBJ1-2,NA,NA,TRBV25-1,CASSDTGYYGYTF,TGTGCCAGCAGTGATACAGGGTACTATGGCTACACCTTC
TRBJ2-2,many,TRBD2,TRBV13,CASSPGLAGGPRETGELFF,TGTGCCAGCAGCCCGGGACTAGCGGGGGGACCTAGAGAGACCGGGGAGCTGTTTTTT
TRBJ1-1,NA,TRBD1,TRBV18,CASSPTGRNTEAFF,TGTGCCAGCTCACCGACAGGGAGGAACACTGAAGCTTTCTTT
TRBJ2-1,once,TRBD2,TRBV7-7,CASSRTSEPYNEQFF,TGTGCTAGCAGCAGGACTAGCGAGCCCTACAATGAGCAGTTCTTC
TRBJ2-5,NA,TRBD2,TRBV29-1,CSVEVVAGETQYF,TGCAGCGTTGAAGTCGTAGCGGGGGAGACCCAGTACTTC
TRBJ2-7,NA,TRBD2,TRBV19,CASSRGDYEQYF,TGTGCCAGTAGTCGGGGGGACTACGAGCAGTACTTC
TRBJ1-4,NA,TRBD1,TRBV28,CASSSTGLTATNEKLFF,TGTGCCAGCAGTTCGACAGGGTTGACGGCAACTAATGAAAAACTGTTTTTT
TRBJ2-5,NA,NA,TRBV7-9,CASSSLQEGTQYF,TGTGCCAGCAGCTCGTTACAGGAGGGGACCCAGTACTTC
TRBJ2-7,NA,TRBD2,TRBV11-2,CASSLGGGGEQYF,TGTGCCAGCAGCTTAGGCGGGGGGGGCGAGCAGTACTTC
TRBJ2-1,once,TRBD2,TRBV4-1,CASSQGRGGAGYNEQFF,TGCGCCAGCAGCCAAGGCCGCGGGGGGGCCGGCTACAATGAGCAGTTCTTC
TRBJ2-7,NA,TRBD1,TRBV4-2,CASSQDRQGLSDEQYF,TGTGCCAGCAGCCAAGACCGACAGGGGTTAAGCGACGAGCAGTACTTC
TRBJ2-3,few,TRBD2,TRBV6-5,CASRPIAGNTDTQYF,TGTGCCAGCAGACCTATAGCGGGTAACACAGATACGCAGTATTTT
TRBJ1-1,NA,TRBD1,TRBV6-5,CASRVRGHGTEAFF,TGTGCCAGCAGGGTCAGGGGGCACGGCACTGAAGCTTTCTTT
TRBJ1-2,NA,TRBD1,TRBV5-5,CASSLGTGTRAYGYTF,TGTGCCAGCAGCCTCGGGACAGGGACTAGAGCTTATGGCTACACCTTC
TRBJ1-2,NA,NA,TRBV19,CASSPTGPRSSGTF,TGTGCCAGTAGCCCAACAGGCCCCCGCAGTTCTGGGACCTTC
TRBJ1-5,NA,NA,TRBV30,CAWSVLPYSNQPQHF,TGTGCCTGGAGTGTACTACCGTATAGCAATCAGCCCCAGCATTTT